This T cell receptor beta chain was observed in a study of blood T cell repertoires in COVID-19. The CDR3 is made up of 17 amino acids. Germline CDR1 and CDR2: SGHRS and YFSETQ. V trimming: 7 bases; J trimming: 6 bases; junction bases outside the gene matches: 14. Here immunoSEQ multiplex PCR was the method, and the copy in TCRdb shows in-frame clones only, minus some. Of about 200,000 clones in the sample, roughly 88% were seen once. In Seattle, patients joined the study during active infection and were tracked longitudinally. Only one count was recorded for this clone. The rearrangement uses TRBV5-1 and TRBJ2-1, with 12 bases identical to TRBD2. The sequencing input was peripheral blood. The clonotype was recovered from a man between 45 and 60 years old with COVID-19, enrolled during active disease. Here the CDR3 DNA reads TGCGCCAGCTCCGGGACAGTTACTAGCGGGAGGACCAATGAGCAGTTCTTC. The encoded protein is CASSGTVTSGRTNEQFF. The complete variable domain, with remaining parts taken from reference TRBV5-1 and TRBJ2-1, reads KAGVTQTPRYLIKTRGQQVTLSCSPISGHRSVSWYQQTPGQGLQFLFEYFSETQRNKGNFPGRFSGRQFSNSRSEMNVSTLELGDSALYLCASSGTVTSGRTNEQFFGPGTRLTVL.